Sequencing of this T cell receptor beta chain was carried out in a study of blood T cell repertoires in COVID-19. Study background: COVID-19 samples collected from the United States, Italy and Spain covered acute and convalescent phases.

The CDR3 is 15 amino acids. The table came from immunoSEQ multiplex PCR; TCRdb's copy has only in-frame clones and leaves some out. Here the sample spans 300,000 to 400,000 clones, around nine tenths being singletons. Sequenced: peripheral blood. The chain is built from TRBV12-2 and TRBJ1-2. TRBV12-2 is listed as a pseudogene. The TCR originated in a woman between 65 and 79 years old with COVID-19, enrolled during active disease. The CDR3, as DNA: TGTGCAAGTCGCTCCCTCCCGCCCCTAGGTTATGGCTACACCTTC. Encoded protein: CASRSLPPLGYGYTF.